These 14 T cell receptor beta chains came from one sample sequenced in a study of T cell responses to AZD1222 COVID-19 vaccine. The table came from immunoSEQ multiplex PCR; TCRdb's copy has only in-frame clones and leaves some out. The sample holds more than 75,000 clones, 75% to 90% seen once. Specimen: peripheral blood, collected on day 0 of AZD1222 vaccination. All receptors derive from an adult in good health.

CDR3 residues: CASSPQGPPYGYTF. CDR3 in DNA: TGTGCCAGCTCACCCCAGGGACCGCCCTATGGCTACACCTTC. This sequence joins TRBV18 and TRBJ1-2; D is perhaps TRBD1 (5 bases). CDR3 length: 14 residues. Germline CDR1 is KGHSH and CDR2 is LQKENI. The V and J ends lost 3 bases and 4 bases respectively, with 12 bases between them.

The V gene is TRBV5-1, the J gene TRBJ2-7; 13 bases agree with TRBD2. Germline lookup yields CDR1 SGHRS and CDR2 YFSETQ. The CDR3 is 17 amino acids. Losses at the gene ends were 3 bases for V and 1 base for J; bases not matched to a gene: 7. DNA of the CDR3: TGCGCCAGCAGCTCCGGGACTAGCGGGAATCCTTCCTACGAGCAGTACTTC. Protein product: CASSSGTSGNPSYEQYF.

The gene calls are TRBV6-2 or TRBV6-3 and TRBJ1-3; D perhaps matches TRBD1 (5 bases). The V gene lost 0 bases and the J gene lost 0 bases, with 15 bases spanning the gap. The germline gives CDR1 MNHEY, CDR2 SVGEGT. The CDR3 spans 18 residues. The CDR3 region has the DNA TGTGCCAGCAGTTACTCGATCGCCGACAGCCGCTCTGGAAACACCATATATTTT. Amino acids: CASSYSIADSRSGNTIYF.

This sequence joins TRBV28 and TRBJ2-1, with no clear D. The CDR3 totals 12 residues. The V end was cut by 2 bases, the J end by 7 bases, with 6 bases between. From germline, CDR1 is MDHEN and CDR2 SYDVKM. CDR3 amino acids: CASSLMENEQFF. CDR3 DNA sequence: TGTGCCAGCAGTTTAATGGAAAATGAGCAGTTCTTC.

The chain combines TRBV28 with TRBJ1-4, with D hard to call. This CDR3 contains 15 residues. V lost 6 bases to trimming and J lost 3 bases, with 14 bases between them. The V gene's germline CDR1 is MDHEN and CDR2 SYDVKM. CDR3 bases: TGTGCCAGCAGCACCCTTGTGGGGTCTAATGAAAAACTGTTTTTT. Protein: CASSTLVGSNEKLFF.

This chain joins TRBV29-1 and TRBJ2-1; no clear D gene. Germline CDR1 and CDR2: SQVTM and ANQGSEA. Trimming stripped 6 bases from V and 8 bases from J, with 14 bases between. The CDR3 extends over 12 amino acids. CDR3 protein: CSVAVLSDEQFF. CDR3 sequence (DNA): TGCAGCGTGGCCGTACTGTCAGATGAGCAGTTCTTC.

J is TRBJ2-1 and V is TRBV28, with 8 bases lining up with TRBD2. The CDR3 is 14 amino acids. J gave up 10 bases and V 5 bases, and 10 bases lay outside the gene matches. Germline CDR1 and CDR2: MDHEN and SYDVKM. Written as DNA, the CDR3 is TGTGCCAGCAGTCCGCCCGGGGGGGGGCACGAGCAGTTCTTC. This encodes CASSPPGGGHEQFF.

This chain joins TRBV6-2 or TRBV6-3 and TRBJ2-3; TRBD2 agrees at 7 bases. After removal of 0 bases from V and 4 bases from J, the junction contained 13 bases not matched to a gene. The CDR3 loop spans 18 amino acids. Germline CDR1 reads MNHEY; CDR2 reads SVGEGT. CDR3: CASSYSPSLAGAADTQYF. CDR3 nucleotides: TGTGCCAGCAGTTACTCTCCTTCTCTCGCGGGAGCGGCAGATACGCAGTATTTT.

The chain carries TRBV19 and TRBJ2-3; D possibly matches TRBD1 or TRBD2 (5 bases each). Germline lookup yields CDR1 LNHDA and CDR2 SQIVND (reference sequence). This CDR3 is 16 amino acids long. The V gene lost 6 bases and the J gene lost 3 bases, with 19 bases spanning the gap. The CDR3 protein is CASRTGTLPGTDTQYF. In DNA form, the CDR3 reads TGTGCCAGTAGAACCGGGACCCTGCCCGGGACAGATACGCAGTATTTT.

V is TRBV24-1 and J is TRBJ2-2; 9 positions match TRBD1. V gave up 4 bases and J gave up 2 bases; unmatched junction bases: 7. The CDR3 spans 17 residues. From germline, CDR1 is KGHDR and CDR2 SFDVKD. The CDR3, as DNA: TGTGCCACCAGTGACTACAGGGGGCAGGGCAACACCGGGGAGCTGTTTTTT. Protein product: CATSDYRGQGNTGELFF.

The V call is TRBV5-1, the J call TRBJ1-2; the match to TRBD1 covers 8 bases. CDR3 length equals 15 residues. The V segment lost 0 bases and the J segment 5 bases; nucleotides outside the gene matches: 6. CDR1 and CDR2 from the germline V gene are SGHRS and YFSETQ. The CDR3 coding sequence is TGCGCCAGCAGCTTGGTGCAGGGGGCTGAGTATGGCTACACCTTC. Its translation is CASSLVQGAEYGYTF.

The chain links TRBV10-3 to TRBJ1-1; 7 nucleotides align to TRBD1. Germline trimming cut 5 bases from V and 6 bases from J; bases unmatched to any gene: 6. The germline CDR1 and CDR2 sequences are ENHRY and SYGVKD. CDR3 length equals 13 residues. CDR3 amino acids: CAISLRDSSEAFF. The DNA for the CDR3 is TGTGCCATCAGTCTCCGGGACAGCTCTGAAGCTTTCTTT.

This clone is large by share. A read error may account for a junction end that differs from germline. The chain is built from TRBV13 and TRBJ2-7, with 8 positions matching TRBD1. The length of the CDR3 is 13 residues. Germline V gene data show CDR1 as PRHDT and CDR2 as FYEKMQ (reference sequence). CDR3 coding DNA: TGTGCCAGCAGCCTAGGACAGGGCTACGAGCAGTACTTC. Protein product: CASSLGQGYEQYF.

This rearrangement joins TRBV11-2 to TRBJ1-2; no reliable D call. The CDR3 totals 12 residues. Germline V gene lookup returns CDR1 SGHAT and CDR2 FQNNGV. Between the trimmed V and J ends, which lost 5 bases and 6 bases, there was a span of 10 bases. This chain's CDR3 is CASSAAGNGYTF. CDR3 DNA: TGTGCCAGCAGCGCGGCGGGGAATGGCTACACCTTC. Filled out from reference TRBV11-2 and TRBJ1-2, the complete variable domain reads EAGVAQSPRYKIIEKRQSVAFWCNPISGHATLYWYQQILGQGPKLLIQFQNNGVVDDSQLPKDRFSAERLKGVDSTLKIQPAKLEDSAVYLCASSAAGNGYTFGSGTRLTVV.